This entry lists 24 T cell receptor beta chains sequenced from one sample in a study of blood T cell repertoires in COVID-19 (dated by TCRdb to 2020 to 2022). Library method: the immunoSEQ multiplex PCR assay. The clones in this table, taken by TCRdb from immuneACCESS, are in-frame only. Not every clone is retained; where verified, under half of the shortfall comes from an unresolved V gene, and the cause of the rest is unknown. The sample table shows about 250,000 clones, and 86% are seen once. The ten largest clonotypes hold 1.5% to 2% of the sample. The sample comprised peripheral blood. The receptors here all came from a woman in her sixties who had recovered from COVID-19.

V usage is TRBV10-3 and J usage is TRBJ1-1; D uncertain. Trimming took 2 bases from V and 7 from J, leaving 14 bases between them. The CDR3 runs 14 residues. From germline, CDR1 is ENHRY and CDR2 SYGVKD. The DNA of the CDR3 is TGTGCCATCAGTGAGGTACAACGACAATATGAAGCTTTCTTT. Translating gives CAISEVQRQYEAFF.

The chain has TRBV20-1 and TRBJ2-2; 8 nucleotides align to TRBD2. V lost 3 bases and J lost 4; bases outside the gene matches: 4. CDR3 length: 14 amino acids. CDR1 and CDR2 (germline): DFQATT, SNEGSKA (reference sequence). The CDR3 sequence is CSASYSGGTGELFF. DNA for the CDR3: TGCAGTGCTAGTTACAGCGGGGGCACCGGGGAGCTGTTTTTT.

The V gene is TRBV5-4, the J gene TRBJ1-6; tentatively, D is TRBD1 (5 bases). The CDR3 loop spans 12 amino acids. Germline CDR1 and CDR2: SGHNT and YYREEE (reference sequence). Between the trimmed V and J ends, which lost 3 bases and 8 bases, there was a span of 6 bases. In DNA form, the CDR3 reads TGTGCCAGCAGCTGGGGCGATTCACCCCTCCACTTT. Its protein is CASSWGDSPLHF. The full variable domain, with the rest looked up from reference TRBV5-4 and TRBJ1-6, is ETGVTQSPTHLIKTRGQQVTLRCSSQSGHNTVSWYQQALGQGPQFIFQYYREEENGRGNFPPRFSGLQFPNYSSELNVNALELDDSALYLCASSWGDSPLHFGNGTRLTVT.

In its sample, this clone was seen once. The chain has TRBV19 and TRBJ1-1; D uncertain. Germline-derived CDR1 and CDR2 are LNHDA and SQIVND (reference sequence). The V and J ends lost 7 bases and 5 bases respectively, with 11 bases between them. The CDR3 is 12 amino acids. CDR3 sequence (DNA): TGTGCCAGTATTGAGGGCTGGACTGAAGCTTTCTTT. Residues: CASIEGWTEAFF.

The rearrangement links TRBV15 to TRBJ2-2; perhaps TRBD1 as D (5 bases). Germline loops: CDR1 LNHNV, CDR2 YYDKDF (reference sequence). V gave up 0 bases and J gave up 5 bases, with 7 bases separating them. This CDR3 is 14 amino acids long. The CDR3 region is CATSRDRATGELFF. The CDR3 DNA is TGTGCCACCAGCAGAGACAGGGCGACCGGGGAGCTGTTTTTT.

This clone was observed a handful of times. The chain links TRBV9 to TRBJ2-5, with D hard to call. V was clipped by 3 bases and J by 5 bases, with 20 bases between them. The CDR3 is 16 amino acids. Per germline, CDR1 SGDLS and CDR2 YYNGEE. CDR3 sequence reads: CASSAPLVSPTETQYF. CDR3 DNA: TGTGCCAGCAGCGCCCCTTTGGTGAGCCCCACGGAGACCCAGTACTTC.

This clone was seen a few times. The genes are TRBV29-1 and TRBJ1-4; possible D gene TRBD1, 6 bases. The CDR3 is 11 residues long. Germline CDR1 and CDR2: SQVTM and ANQGSEA. V was clipped by 4 bases and J by 11 bases, with 11 bases between them. CDR3 DNA sequence: TGCAGCGTTGTTGGTACAGGGAAACTGTTTTTT. Translating it yields CSVVGTGKLFF.

CDR3 nucleotide sequence: TGCGCCAGCAGTCGGACAGGGGGCGAATTGTCCGTGAACACTGAAGCTTTCTTT. This encodes CASSRTGGELSVNTEAFF. The V gene is TRBV10-1, the J gene TRBJ1-1, with TRBD1 matching over 11 bases. This CDR3 has 18 residues. Losses at the gene ends were 5 bases for V and 0 bases for J; bases not matched to a gene: 11. Germline loops: CDR1 WNHNN, CDR2 SYGVQD (reference sequence).

The genes are TRBV15 and TRBJ1-1; D unresolved. CDR3 size: 15 residues. Germline V lookup: CDR1 LNHNV, CDR2 YYDKDF (reference sequence). Trimming removed 0 bases from V and 0 bases from J, with 8 bases in between. CDR3 loop: CATSRERALNTEAFF. As DNA, the CDR3 is TGTGCCACCAGCAGAGAACGCGCGTTGAACACTGAAGCTTTCTTT. The whole variable domain, remainder taken from reference TRBV15 and TRBJ1-1, is DAMVIQNPRYQVTQFGKPVTLSCSQTLNHNVMYWYQQKSSQAPKLLFHYYDKDFNNEADTPDNFQSRRPNTSFCFLDIRSPGLGDTAMYLCATSRERALNTEAFFGQGTRLTVV.

The chain carries TRBV6-6 and TRBJ2-5, with 8 bases matching TRBD1. The CDR3 contains 13 residues. From germline, CDR1 is MNHNY and CDR2 SVGAGI (reference sequence). Germline trimming cut 6 bases from V and 5 bases from J; bases unmatched to any gene: 5. CDR3: CASRDRGVETQYF. The DNA of the CDR3 is TGTGCCAGCAGAGACAGGGGAGTGGAGACCCAGTACTTC.

This chain connects TRBV19 to TRBJ2-7; D possibly corresponds to TRBD1 (5 bases). This CDR3 spans 16 amino acids. Trimming removed 1 base from V and 0 bases from J, with 13 bases in between. CDR1 LNHDA and CDR2 SQIVND come from the germline V gene (reference sequence). CDR3 coding DNA: TGTGCCAGTAGTATAGCGGCAGGGTTCCCCTCCTACGAGCAGTACTTC. It yields the protein CASSIAAGFPSYEQYF.

This chain links TRBV2 with TRBJ1-6; D not resolved. Between the trimmed V and J ends, which lost 1 base and 6 bases, there was a span of 7 bases. Germline assignment: CDR1 SNHLY and CDR2 FYNNEI. CDR3 length equals 14 residues. CDR3 nucleotide sequence: TGTGCCAGCAGTGAAGGGCAGTTTAATTCACCCCTCCACTTT. Translating it yields CASSEGQFNSPLHF.

The chain joins TRBV2 to TRBJ1-2; 8 nucleotides agree with TRBD1. CDR1 is SNHLY, CDR2 FYNNEI, per germline. CDR3 size: 13 residues. V shed 7 bases, J shed 6 bases, and the junction held 7 bases outside the gene matches. The CDR3: CASTRDRSDGYTF. CDR3 nucleotides: TGTGCCAGCACCCGGGACAGGAGCGATGGCTACACCTTC. Variable domain in full (rest from reference TRBV2 and TRBJ1-2): EPEVTQTPSHQVTQMGQEVILRCVPISNHLYFYWYRQILGQKVEFLVSFYNNEISEKSEIFDDQFSVERPDGSNFTLKIRSTKLEDSAMYFCASTRDRSDGYTFGSGTRLTVV.

The genes are TRBV28 and TRBJ1-2, with TRBD1 as a possible D gene (5 bases). Looked up from germline, CDR1 is MDHEN and CDR2 is SYDVKM. Trimming stripped 10 bases from V and 6 bases from J, with 21 bases between. This CDR3 is 14 amino acids long. The CDR3 DNA sequence: TGTGCCACCGAGCAGGGAATTGCAGTGGATGGCTACACCTTC. Protein product: CATEQGIAVDGYTF.

Points on this clone: The sample holds other DNA sequences that translate to the same CDR3. V is TRBV7-9 and J is TRBJ2-3; perhaps TRBD2 as D (5 bases). Trimming cost V 1 base and J 3 bases, with 8 bases left between them. The length of the CDR3 is 14 residues. The V gene's germline CDR1 is SEHNR and CDR2 FQNEAQ (reference sequence). In DNA, the CDR3 is TGTGCCAGCAGCTTAGTGTCGGGGACAGATACGCAGTATTTT. Residues: CASSLVSGTDTQYF. The entire variable domain, with the rest obtained from reference TRBV7-9 and TRBJ2-3, is as follows: DTGVSQNPRHKITKRGQNVTFRCDPISEHNRLYWYRQTLGQGPEFLTYFQNEAQLEKSRLLSDRFSAERPKGSFSTLEIQRTEQGDSAMYLCASSLVSGTDTQYFGPGTRLTVL.

J is TRBJ2-5 and V is TRBV5-4; tentatively, D is TRBD1 (6 bases). Per germline, CDR1 SGHNT and CDR2 YYREEE (reference sequence). The CDR3 length is 15 residues. V lost 0 bases to trimming and J lost 7 bases, with 16 bases between them. The CDR3 here is CASSLVTGVPGTQYF. The CDR3 DNA reads as TGTGCCAGCAGCTTGGTGACAGGAGTCCCGGGGACCCAGTACTTC. Filled out from reference TRBV5-4 and TRBJ2-5, the complete variable domain reads ETGVTQSPTHLIKTRGQQVTLRCSSQSGHNTVSWYQQALGQGPQFIFQYYREEENGRGNFPPRFSGLQFPNYSSELNVNALELDDSALYLCASSLVTGVPGTQYFGPGTRLLVL.

J is TRBJ1-5 and V is TRBV24-1; no definite D call. This CDR3 has 14 residues. Trimming removed 12 bases from V and 6 bases from J, with 20 bases in between. Germline loops: CDR1 KGHDR, CDR2 SFDVKD. Here the CDR3 DNA reads TGTGCCTCCATTCCGCCAGGTTTTGGTCAGCCCCAGCATTTT. It encodes CASIPPGFGQPQHF.

The chain is built from TRBV7-2 and TRBJ1-3; TRBD1 matches at 8 bases. With 5 bases clipped from V and 2 bases from J, the junction kept 5 bases outside the gene matches. Looked up from germline, CDR1 is SGHTA and CDR2 is FQGNSA. CDR3 length: 15 residues. The CDR3 spells CASSVDRVPGNTIYF. The CDR3 region has the DNA TGTGCCAGCAGCGTGGACAGGGTACCTGGAAACACCATATATTTT.

This clone turned up a few times. The chain is built from TRBV9 and TRBJ2-7; 11 nucleotides line up with TRBD1. This CDR3 is 16 amino acids long. The germline V gene has CDR1 SGDLS and CDR2 YYNGEE. V lost 4 bases and J lost 4; bases outside the gene matches: 10. This chain's CDR3 is CASSFLPGQGVYEQYF. CDR3 nucleotide sequence: TGTGCCAGCAGCTTCCTGCCGGGACAGGGGGTATACGAGCAGTACTTC.

As DNA, the CDR3 is TGTGCCAGCAGTTACGGGGCAGGTGCGAACACTGAAGCTTTCTTT. Encoded protein: CASSYGAGANTEAFF. The gene calls are TRBV6-5 and TRBJ1-1, with a possible D match to TRBD1 (5 bases). The V gene lost 2 bases and the J gene lost 1 base, with 11 bases spanning the gap. The CDR3 has 15 amino acids. Germline V CDR1 and CDR2: MNHEY, SVGAGI.

DNA for the CDR3: TGTGCCAGCAGTGATCGGGGAAGAATAGCTAATGAAAAACTGTTTTTT. Protein sequence: CASSDRGRIANEKLFF. The chain employs TRBV2 and TRBJ1-4; no firm D call. CDR1 is SNHLY and CDR2 is FYNNEI in the germline V gene. Deletions cut 3 bases from V and 3 bases from J, with 14 bases between. The CDR3 sequence is 16 residues long.

This clone came up a few times. This rearrangement joins TRBV5-6 to TRBJ1-2; D ambiguous. Germline lookup yields CDR1 SGHDT and CDR2 YYEEEE. Deletions cut 4 bases from V and 0 bases from J, with 4 bases between. The CDR3 sequence is 12 residues long. CDR3 amino acids: CASSLSNYGYTF. The DNA for the CDR3 is TGTGCCAGCAGCCTGTCTAACTATGGCTACACCTTC.

This clone has more than one count but fewer than ten. The chain combines TRBV5-8 with TRBJ2-7; 7 nucleotides align to TRBD1. CDR3 size: 15 residues. Germline CDR1 and CDR2: SGHTS and YDEGEE. Losses at the gene ends were 5 bases for V and 0 bases for J; bases not matched to a gene: 8. The CDR3 here is CASRLPGQFSYEQYF. The CDR3 coding sequence is TGTGCCAGCAGACTTCCGGGACAGTTCTCCTACGAGCAGTACTTC.

The CDR3 spells CASSFERTGYGYTF. Here the CDR3 DNA reads TGTGCCAGCAGTTTTGAGCGCACCGGTTATGGCTACACCTTC. V gene TRBV27 combines with J gene TRBJ1-2; D gene unclear. Germline V lookup: CDR1 MNHEY, CDR2 SMNVEV (reference sequence). The CDR3 is 14 amino acids. The V and J ends lost 3 bases and 5 bases respectively, with 13 bases between them.